A selection of T cell receptor beta chains follows, all from one sample in a study of technical replicates of blood from several donors. Here immunoSEQ multiplex PCR was the method, and the copy in TCRdb shows in-frame clones only, minus some. The sample lists tens of thousands of clones; roughly 94% were seen once. The sample taken for sequencing was T cells isolated from PBMCs. Receptors were obtained from a human donor in good health. CDR3s include the opening cysteine and the closing phenylalanine or tryptophan. Rows may omit the clone size; those that give it use once, few, many or a size class.

J gene: TRBJ2-5; V gene: TRBV30; clone size: .; CDR3 protein: CAWRRASGQETQYF
J gene: TRBJ1-5; V gene: TRBV6-5; clone size: .; CDR3 protein: CASKRTGDSNQPQHF
J gene: TRBJ2-3; V gene: TRBV28; clone size: .; CDR3 protein: CASSEDRGGTDTQYF
J gene: TRBJ1-1; V gene: TRBV19; clone size: once; CDR3 protein: CASSRTGTGNLEAFF
J gene: TRBJ1-2; V gene: TRBV6-5; clone size: .; CDR3 protein: CASLPTGSANYGYTF
J gene: TRBJ1-5; V gene: TRBV19; clone size: .; CDR3 protein: CLGFTRDRGCNQPQHF
J gene: TRBJ1-2; V gene: TRBV5-1; clone size: .; CDR3 protein: CASSLASNGNYGYTF
J gene: TRBJ1-5; V gene: TRBV2; clone size: .; CDR3 protein: CASSEEAGAGNQPQHF
J gene: TRBJ1-1; V gene: TRBV6-5; clone size: .; CDR3 protein: CASSYSANTEAFF
J gene: TRBJ2-7; V gene: TRBV5-8; clone size: .; CDR3 protein: CASSRGTGGNEQYF
J gene: TRBJ2-2; V gene: TRBV4-1; clone size: .; CDR3 protein: CASSLRTDSTGELFF
J gene: TRBJ2-7; V gene: TRBV7-9; clone size: .; CDR3 protein: CASSFYSSEQYF
J gene: TRBJ2-2; V gene: TRBV7-9; clone size: .; CDR3 protein: CASSPAVGAAYTNTGELFF
J gene: TRBJ2-5; V gene: TRBV11-3; clone size: .; CDR3 protein: CASSSAGGWKTQYF
J gene: TRBJ2-1; V gene: TRBV5-1; clone size: .; CDR3 protein: CASSTKRTSGTTQSGSGAYNEQFF
J gene: TRBJ2-1; V gene: TRBV11-3; clone size: .; CDR3 protein: CASSFSRGSEQFF
J gene: TRBJ2-5; V gene: TRBV30; clone size: once; CDR3 protein: CAWGTVFQETQYF
J gene: TRBJ2-5; V gene: TRBV4-1; clone size: .; CDR3 protein: CASSLAFQETQYF
J gene: TRBJ2-1; V gene: TRBV9; clone size: .; CDR3 protein: CASSVLVGRGESGRAHNEQFF
J gene: TRBJ1-2; V gene: TRBV4-2; clone size: .; CDR3 protein: CASSQGDYGYTF
J gene: TRBJ2-5; V gene: TRBV4-1; clone size: .; CDR3 protein: CASSQGLQAAPETQYF
J gene: TRBJ1-2; V gene: TRBV9; clone size: .; CDR3 protein: CASSVGVLDYGYTF
J gene: TRBJ2-7; V gene: TRBV27; clone size: .; CDR3 protein: CASSSEPSYEQYF
J gene: TRBJ2-1; V gene: TRBV7-9; clone size: .; CDR3 protein: CASIRADYNEQFF
J gene: TRBJ2-1; V gene: TRBV4-1; clone size: .; CDR3 protein: CASSQVGLVKYNEQFF
J gene: TRBJ2-5; V gene: TRBV7-9; clone size: .; CDR3 protein: CASSETSQETQYF
J gene: TRBJ2-7; V gene: TRBV29-1; clone size: once; CDR3 protein: CSVHGTGDSYEQYF
J gene: TRBJ1-1; V gene: TRBV28; clone size: .; CDR3 protein: CASSFVGAGYTEAFF
J gene: TRBJ1-2; V gene: TRBV6-1; clone size: .; CDR3 protein: CASSEERVVNYGYTF
J gene: TRBJ2-7; V gene: TRBV28; clone size: .; CDR3 protein: CASSPTPWRPLSYEQYF
J gene: TRBJ1-2; V gene: TRBV7-9; clone size: .; CDR3 protein: CASSSPGTGYTGYTF
J gene: TRBJ2-1; V gene: TRBV5-1; clone size: .; CDR3 protein: CASSTGTAGRYEQFF
J gene: TRBJ2-1; V gene: TRBV5-6; clone size: .; CDR3 protein: CASRLAGGINEQFF
J gene: TRBJ2-2; V gene: TRBV9; clone size: .; CDR3 protein: CASSARRTWGETNTGELFF
J gene: TRBJ2-1; V gene: TRBV7-8; clone size: .; CDR3 protein: CASSHWTATYNEQFF
J gene: TRBJ2-3; V gene: TRBV2; clone size: few; CDR3 protein: CASSSLADTQYF
J gene: TRBJ2-5; V gene: TRBV2; clone size: once; CDR3 protein: CASRVGGETQYF
J gene: TRBJ1-2; V gene: TRBV18; clone size: .; CDR3 protein: CASSSKTPFLRDSHYGYTF
J gene: TRBJ2-7; V gene: TRBV27; clone size: .; CDR3 protein: CASSSPPTGTYEQYF
J gene: TRBJ2-3; V gene: TRBV29-1; clone size: .; CDR3 protein: CSVQPPGDTQYF
J gene: TRBJ1-1; V gene: TRBV7-6; clone size: .; CDR3 protein: CASLDRGTEAFF
J gene: TRBJ2-1; V gene: TRBV27; clone size: .; CDR3 protein: CASSWDKYNEQFF
J gene: TRBJ2-1; V gene: TRBV14; clone size: .; CDR3 protein: CASSPSPGSGGTLSYNEQFF
J gene: TRBJ2-5; V gene: TRBV5-4; clone size: .; CDR3 protein: CASSLPGEETQYF
J gene: TRBJ2-5; V gene: TRBV5-6; clone size: .; CDR3 protein: CASTGYGEGAETQYF
J gene: TRBJ2-1; V gene: TRBV5-1; clone size: .; CDR3 protein: CASSFGDGANEQFF
J gene: TRBJ2-6; V gene: TRBV2; clone size: .; CDR3 protein: CASSDRGGGQSVLTF
J gene: TRBJ1-2; V gene: TRBV19; clone size: .; CDR3 protein: CASSISRGRYGYTF
J gene: TRBJ2-7; V gene: TRBV7-9; clone size: .; CDR3 protein: CASTGDRTYEQYF
J gene: TRBJ1-1; V gene: TRBV13; clone size: once; CDR3 protein: CASSSDRGRLNTEAFF
J gene: TRBJ2-2; V gene: TRBV29-1; clone size: .; CDR3 protein: CSVAPAKTSTFRELFF
J gene: TRBJ2-5; V gene: TRBV13; clone size: .; CDR3 protein: CASRGTGQGETQYF
J gene: TRBJ2-7; V gene: TRBV19; clone size: .; CDR3 protein: CASSIWTSLSSYEQYF
J gene: TRBJ2-5; V gene: TRBV13; clone size: .; CDR3 protein: CASSIQGNETQYF
J gene: TRBJ2-5; V gene: TRBV6-5; clone size: .; CDR3 protein: CASSYSDRAWETQYF
J gene: TRBJ2-7; V gene: TRBV4-1; clone size: .; CDR3 protein: CASSQGVYEQYF
J gene: TRBJ1-2; V gene: TRBV5-1; clone size: .; CDR3 protein: CASSLTRGSYGYTF
J gene: TRBJ2-3; V gene: TRBV13; clone size: .; CDR3 protein: CASSPTTGPDTQYF
J gene: TRBJ1-1; V gene: TRBV7-9; clone size: .; CDR3 protein: CASRLDLALSEAFF